This passage covers 5 T cell receptor beta chains from one sample sequenced in a study of human T cells and chemical hapten exposure. The time point was: patch test 3, about 24 weeks after DPC sensitization. Treatment denoted: therapeutic diphenylcyclopropenone sensitization with weekly scalp DPC. TCRdb passed the RACE reads through MiXCR, listing each CDR3 protein once. The table lists tens of thousands of distinct CDR3 sequences, approximately 13% of them singletons. The sequencing here drew on whole blood, taken in connection with sensitization to the hapten diphenylcyclopropenone (DPC). The receptors originated from a woman aged 45 to 65 with alopecia areata. Some clones in this sample may be carry-over from other donors' samples.

The genes are TRBV14 and TRBJ1-3, with D unclear. V lost 7 bases and J lost 0, with 10 bases in between. The germline V gene encodes CDR1 SGHDN and CDR2 FVKESK. The CDR3 is 14 residues long. The CDR3 protein is CASNDWDSGNTIYF. In DNA form, the CDR3 reads TGTGCCAGCAACGATTGGGACTCTGGAAACACCATATATTTT.

The chain couples TRBV6-5 to TRBJ2-3; 13 bases line up with TRBD2. The CDR3 runs to 15 residues. The ends lost 0 bases at V and 8 bases at J; junction bases unmatched: 2. The germline V gene has CDR1 MNHEY and CDR2 SVGAGI. The CDR3 nucleotides are TGTGCCAGCAGTTACTCGACTAGCGGGGGGAGTACGCAGTATTTT. Its translation is CASSYSTSGGSTQYF.

This clonotype was recorded at least ten times. The chain uses TRBV5-1 and TRBJ1-3; TRBD1 might be the D (5 bases). Trimming left V 0 bases short and J 0 bases short, with 7 bases between. The CDR3 spans 15 residues. The germline CDR1 and CDR2 sequences are SGHRS and YFSETQ. This CDR3 is CASSLGQSSGNTIYF. DNA for the CDR3: TGCGCCAGCAGCTTGGGACAGAGCTCTGGAAACACCATATATTTT.

This clonotype has a count of ten or more. CDR3 sequence reads: CASSTTGSTEAFF. CDR3 nucleotide sequence: TGTGCCAGCTCAACGACAGGAAGCACTGAAGCTTTCTTT. The genes are TRBV18 and TRBJ1-1, with TRBD1 as a possible D gene (6 bases). CDR1 and CDR2 from the germline V gene are KGHSH and LQKENI. This CDR3 contains 13 residues. The V gene lost 5 bases and the J gene lost 4 bases, with 11 bases spanning the gap.

This clonotype has just a few counts. The chain uses TRBV5-1 and TRBJ1-4; D is uncertain. The CDR3 is 16 residues long. Per germline, CDR1 SGHRS and CDR2 YFSETQ. Trimming removed 4 bases at V and 5 bases at J, with 18 bases between. CDR3 nucleotides: TGCGCCAGCAGCGCGGGCCTCAATTTCAGGAATGAAAAACTGTTTTTT. Translating gives CASSAGLNFRNEKLFF.